This T cell receptor (beta chain) was sequenced in a study of blood T cell repertoires in COVID-19. Overall study context: Material from acute and convalescent COVID-19 was sourced from the United States, Italy and Spain.

Assignment of participants to cohorts was predicated upon participant-reported clinical history. Symptom resolution, clearance, or two negative PCRs marked the recovered donors of Cohort 3. CDR3 size: 13 residues. The trim removed 11 bases at V and 5 bases at J, leaving 11 bases unmatched. Per the authors' pipeline: Amplified reference gene primers provided the basis for estimating nucleated cell counts. This table comes from immunoSEQ multiplex PCR, and its TCRdb copy is limited to in-frame clones, with some not included. V and J calls and clone size are as listed in that table; D and trimming were resolved from the DNA. The data hold 150,000 to 250,000 clones, with about 90% observed a single time.

The rearrangement links TRBV23-1 to TRBJ1-1, with 7 positions matching TRBD1. TRBV23-1 is noted as an ORF with a role that remains uncertain. The source of this sequence is a woman aged 25-40 years who had recovered from COVID-19. The sequencing sample was made of PBMCs or T cells enriched from blood (not recorded which). CDR3 DNA: TGCGCCGCCCCAACAGGGGTTTGGACTGAAGCTTTCTTT. It encodes CAAPTGVWTEAFF.